This TCR beta chain was sequenced in a study of beta chain features in type 1 diabetes. Whole-study context: Patients and healthy donors were similar in age, gender and cell yields. Study-level findings and limits: People with Type 1 diabetes carried modestly yet significantly shorter TCRB CDR3s in all four CD4+ subsets. A greater similarity of naive, central memory and Treg TCRB repertoires was seen among patients than among healthy donors. Researchers caution that PCR might favor shorter templates, equally among patients and controls. Type 1 diabetes patients showed fewer insertions and more deletions at VDJ junctions.

There are a few counts of this clone. Its specificity is unknown. The CDR3 sequence is 11 residues long. V was cut by 5 bases and J by 4 bases, with 5 bases left in between. Per germline, CDR1 SQVTM and CDR2 ANQGSEA. Expressed TCRB transcripts were sequenced because the isolated RNA had all been reverse transcribed beforehand. Libraries were prepared by immunoSEQ multiplex PCR; TCRdb keeps only in-frame clonotypes and omits some of them. This sample carries around 300,000 clones, 15% of them seen once, and the ten largest clones take approximately 0.015%. Input material: naive CD4+ T cells from blood. The receptor was derived from a man younger than 30 with type 1 diabetes. The chain couples TRBV29-1 to TRBJ1-4; D ambiguous. The CDR3 DNA is TGCAGCGTTCGTTATAATGAAAAACTGTTTTTT. Amino acids: CSVRYNEKLFF.